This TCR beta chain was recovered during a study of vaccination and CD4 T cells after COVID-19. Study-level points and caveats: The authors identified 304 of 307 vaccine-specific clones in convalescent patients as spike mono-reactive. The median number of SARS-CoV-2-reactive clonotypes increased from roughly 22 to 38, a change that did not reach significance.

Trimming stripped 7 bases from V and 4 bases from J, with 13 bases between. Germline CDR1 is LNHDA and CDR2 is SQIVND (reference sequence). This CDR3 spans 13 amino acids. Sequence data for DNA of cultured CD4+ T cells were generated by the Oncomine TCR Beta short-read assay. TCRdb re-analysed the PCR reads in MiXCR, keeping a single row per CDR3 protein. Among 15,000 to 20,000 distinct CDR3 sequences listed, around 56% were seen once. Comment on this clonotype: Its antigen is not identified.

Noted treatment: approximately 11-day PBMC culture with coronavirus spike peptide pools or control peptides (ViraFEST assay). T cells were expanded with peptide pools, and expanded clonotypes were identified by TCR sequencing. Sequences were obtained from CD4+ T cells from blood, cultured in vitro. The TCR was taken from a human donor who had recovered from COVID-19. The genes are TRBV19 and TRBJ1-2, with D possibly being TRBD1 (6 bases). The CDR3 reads CASKKQGGYGYTF. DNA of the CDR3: TGTGCCAGTAAAAAACAGGGAGGCTATGGCTACACCTTC.